This T cell receptor beta chain was sequenced for a study of blood T cell repertoires in COVID-19. CDR3 size: 14 residues. CDR1 is SGHRS and CDR2 is YFSETQ in the germline V gene. The V and J ends lost 0 bases and 8 bases respectively, with 14 bases between them. Sequencing was performed with immunoSEQ multiplex PCR; in TCRdb, only in-frame clones are kept and a portion is missing. The sample has 300,000 to 400,000 clones, roughly 91% seen once. Input material: peripheral blood. The chain links TRBV5-1 to TRBJ1-2, with D unclear. This receptor was identified in a man between 50 and 59 years old with active or convalescent COVID-19. The CDR3 reads CASSLAEGRGGYTF. The CDR3 DNA is TGCGCCAGCAGCTTGGCCGAGGGAAGAGGGGGCTACACCTTC.